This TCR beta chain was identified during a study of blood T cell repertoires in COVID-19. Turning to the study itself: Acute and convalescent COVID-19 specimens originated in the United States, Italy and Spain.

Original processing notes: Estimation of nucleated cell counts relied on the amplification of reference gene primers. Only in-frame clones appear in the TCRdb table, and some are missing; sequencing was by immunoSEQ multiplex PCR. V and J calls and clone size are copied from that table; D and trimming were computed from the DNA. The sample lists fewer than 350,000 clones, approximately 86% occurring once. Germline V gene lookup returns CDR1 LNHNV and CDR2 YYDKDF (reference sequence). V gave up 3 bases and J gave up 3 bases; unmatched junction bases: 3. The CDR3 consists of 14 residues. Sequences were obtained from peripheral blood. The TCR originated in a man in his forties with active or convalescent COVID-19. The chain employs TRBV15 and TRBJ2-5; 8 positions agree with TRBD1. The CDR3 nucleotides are TGTGCCACCAGCAGTCGGACAGGGAAAGAGACCCAGTACTTC. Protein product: CATSSRTGKETQYF.